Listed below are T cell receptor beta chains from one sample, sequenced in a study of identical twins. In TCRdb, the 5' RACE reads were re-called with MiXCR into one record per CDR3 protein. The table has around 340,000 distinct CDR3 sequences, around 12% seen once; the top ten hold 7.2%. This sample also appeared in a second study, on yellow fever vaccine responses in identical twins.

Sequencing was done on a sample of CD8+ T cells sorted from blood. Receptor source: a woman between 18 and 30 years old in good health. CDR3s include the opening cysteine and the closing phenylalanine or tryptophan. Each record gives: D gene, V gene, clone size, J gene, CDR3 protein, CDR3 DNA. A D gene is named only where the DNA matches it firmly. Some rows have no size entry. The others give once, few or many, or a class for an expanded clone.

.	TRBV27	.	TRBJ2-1	CASSLNSGYEQFF	TGTGCCAGCAGTTTAAACTCTGGCTATGAGCAGTTCTTC
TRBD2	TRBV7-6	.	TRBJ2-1	CASNTGGREQFF	TGTGCCAGCAACACGGGGGGGCGTGAGCAGTTCTTC
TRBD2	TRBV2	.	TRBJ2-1	CASSEALGLAENEQFF	TGTGCCAGCAGTGAAGCGTTGGGACTAGCGGAAAATGAGCAGTTCTTC
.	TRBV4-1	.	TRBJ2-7	CASSRGTADSYEQYF	TGCGCCAGCAGCCGCGGGACAGCCGATTCTTACGAGCAGTACTTC
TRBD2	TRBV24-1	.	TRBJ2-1	CATSDFRTSDEQFF	TGTGCCACCAGTGATTTTCGGACTAGCGATGAGCAGTTCTTC
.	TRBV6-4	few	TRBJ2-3	CASSGDTGTDTQYF	TGTGCCAGCAGTGGCGACACAGGCACAGATACGCAGTATTTT
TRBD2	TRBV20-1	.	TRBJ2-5	CSARDWVVRERGLQETQYF	TGCAGTGCTAGAGATTGGGTGGTGCGGGAGCGGGGACTCCAAGAGACCCAGTACTTC
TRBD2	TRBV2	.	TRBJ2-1	CDSVAGRHEQFF	TGTGACAGCGTAGCGGGAAGGCACGAGCAGTTCTTC
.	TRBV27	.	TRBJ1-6	CASSLSIARVNSPLHF	TGTGCCAGCAGTTTATCGATTGCCAGGGTTAATTCACCCCTCCACTTT
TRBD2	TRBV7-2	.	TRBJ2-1	CASSFGASGRDEQFF	TGTGCCAGCAGCTTTGGGGCTAGCGGGAGGGATGAGCAGTTCTTC
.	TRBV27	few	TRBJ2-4	CASSPDGYLAKNIQYF	TGTGCCAGCAGCCCCGACGGATATCTAGCCAAAAACATTCAGTACTTC
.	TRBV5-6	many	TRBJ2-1	CASSLDEGSYNEQFF	TGTGCCAGCAGCTTGGATGAGGGCTCCTACAATGAGCAGTTCTTC
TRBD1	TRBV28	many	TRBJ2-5	CASSFGTGPEETQYF	TGTGCCAGCAGTTTCGGGACAGGCCCCGAAGAGACCCAGTACTTC
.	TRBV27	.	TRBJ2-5	CASSRGQTQYF	TGTGCCAGCAGCCGAGGACAGACCCAGTACTTC
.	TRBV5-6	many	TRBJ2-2	CASSLLVSTGELFF	TGTGCCAGCAGCTTATTGGTTTCCACCGGGGAGCTGTTTTTT